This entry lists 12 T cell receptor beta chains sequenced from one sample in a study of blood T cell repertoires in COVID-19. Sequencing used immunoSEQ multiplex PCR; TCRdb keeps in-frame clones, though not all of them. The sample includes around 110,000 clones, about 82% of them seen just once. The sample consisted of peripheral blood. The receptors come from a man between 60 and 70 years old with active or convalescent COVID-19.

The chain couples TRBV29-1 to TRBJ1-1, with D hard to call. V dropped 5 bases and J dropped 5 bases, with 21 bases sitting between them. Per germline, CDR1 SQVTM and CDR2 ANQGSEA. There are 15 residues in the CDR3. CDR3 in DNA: TGCAGCGTTAAGGAATCAGAAGAGCGGATAACTGAAGCTTTCTTT. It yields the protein CSVKESEERITEAFF.

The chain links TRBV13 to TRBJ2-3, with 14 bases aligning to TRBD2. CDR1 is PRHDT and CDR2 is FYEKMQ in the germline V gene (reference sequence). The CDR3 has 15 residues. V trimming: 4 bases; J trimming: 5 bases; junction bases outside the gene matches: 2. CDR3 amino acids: CASSSGTSGRDTQYF. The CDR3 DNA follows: TGTGCCAGCAGCTCGGGGACTAGCGGGAGAGATACGCAGTATTTT.

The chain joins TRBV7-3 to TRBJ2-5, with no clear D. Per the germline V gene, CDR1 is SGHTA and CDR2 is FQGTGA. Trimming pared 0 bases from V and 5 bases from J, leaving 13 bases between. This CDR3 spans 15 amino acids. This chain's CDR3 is CASSLTAGPEETQYF. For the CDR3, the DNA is TGTGCCAGCAGCTTAACGGCCGGCCCGGAGGAGACCCAGTACTTC.

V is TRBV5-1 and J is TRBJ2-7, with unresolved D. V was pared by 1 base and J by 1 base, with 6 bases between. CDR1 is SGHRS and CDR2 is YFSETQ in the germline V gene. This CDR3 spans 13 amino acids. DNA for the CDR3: TGCGCCAGCAGCTTGACAGAGTCCTACGAGCAGTACTTC. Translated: CASSLTESYEQYF. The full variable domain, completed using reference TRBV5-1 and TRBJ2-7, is KAGVTQTPRYLIKTRGQQVTLSCSPISGHRSVSWYQQTPGQGLQFLFEYFSETQRNKGNFPGRFSGRQFSNSRSEMNVSTLELGDSALYLCASSLTESYEQYFGPGTRLTVT.

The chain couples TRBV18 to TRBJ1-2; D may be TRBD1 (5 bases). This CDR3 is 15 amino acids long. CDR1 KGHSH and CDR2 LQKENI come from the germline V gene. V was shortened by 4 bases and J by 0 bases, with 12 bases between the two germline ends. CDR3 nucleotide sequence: TGTGCCAGCTCACTACGACAGTCGGCTAACTATGGCTACACCTTC. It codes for CASSLRQSANYGYTF. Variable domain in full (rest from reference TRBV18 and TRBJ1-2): NAGVMQNPRHLVRRRGQEARLRCSPMKGHSHVYWYRQLPEEGLKFMVYLQKENIIDESGMPKERFSAEFPKEGPSILRIQQVVRGDSAAYFCASSLRQSANYGYTFGSGTRLTVV.

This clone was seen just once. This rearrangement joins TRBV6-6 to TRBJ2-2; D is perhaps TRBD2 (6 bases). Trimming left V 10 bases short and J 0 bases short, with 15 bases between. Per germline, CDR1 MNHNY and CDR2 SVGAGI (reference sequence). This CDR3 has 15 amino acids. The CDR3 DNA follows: TGTGCCACCCACCGGGGAGGAACGAACACCGGGGAGCTGTTTTTT. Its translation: CATHRGGTNTGELFF.

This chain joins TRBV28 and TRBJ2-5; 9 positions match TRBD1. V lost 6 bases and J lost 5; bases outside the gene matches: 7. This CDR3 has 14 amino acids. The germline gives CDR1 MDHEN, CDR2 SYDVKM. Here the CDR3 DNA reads TGTGCCAGCAGCGAAACAGGGGGCGGTGAGACCCAGTACTTC. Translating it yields CASSETGGGETQYF. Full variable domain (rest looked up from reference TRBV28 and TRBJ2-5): DVKVTQSSRYLVKRTGEKVFLECVQDMDHENMFWYRQDPGLGLRLIYFSYDVKMKEKGDIPEGYSVSREKKERFSLILESASTNQTSMYLCASSETGGGETQYFGPGTRLLVL.

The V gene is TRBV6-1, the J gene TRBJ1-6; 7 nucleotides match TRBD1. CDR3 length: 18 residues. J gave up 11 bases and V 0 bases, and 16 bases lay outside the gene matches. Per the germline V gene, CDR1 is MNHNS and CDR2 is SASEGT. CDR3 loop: CASSEAPQGSFVGAPLHF. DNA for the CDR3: TGTGCCAGCAGTGAAGCCCCACAGGGGAGTTTCGTCGGGGCACCCCTCCACTTT.

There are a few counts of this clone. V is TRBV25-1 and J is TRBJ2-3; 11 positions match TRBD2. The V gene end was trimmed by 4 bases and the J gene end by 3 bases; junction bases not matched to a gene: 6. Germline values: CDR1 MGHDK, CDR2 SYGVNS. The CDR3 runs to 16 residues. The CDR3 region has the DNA TGTGCCAGCAGTGGACATAGCGGGAGGGGGACAGATACGCAGTATTTT. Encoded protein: CASSGHSGRGTDTQYF.

The CDR3 sequence is CASSQPGTGGNPYEQYF. The CDR3 nucleotides are TGTGCCAGCAGCCAACCCGGGACAGGGGGCAATCCCTACGAGCAGTACTTC. The V and J genes are TRBV3-1 (or the pseudogene TRBV3-2) and TRBJ2-7, with 12 positions matching TRBD1. This CDR3 has 17 residues. CDR1 LGHDT and CDR2 YNNKEL come from the germline V gene (reference sequence). After removal of 2 bases from V and 2 bases from J, the junction contained 7 bases not matched to a gene.

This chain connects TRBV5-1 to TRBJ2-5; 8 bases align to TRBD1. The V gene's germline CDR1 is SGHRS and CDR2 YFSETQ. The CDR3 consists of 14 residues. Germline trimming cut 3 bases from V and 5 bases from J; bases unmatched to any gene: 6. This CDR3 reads CASSSRQGRETQYF. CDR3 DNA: TGCGCCAGCAGCTCCCGACAGGGGCGGGAGACCCAGTACTTC. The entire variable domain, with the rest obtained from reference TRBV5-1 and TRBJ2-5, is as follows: KAGVTQTPRYLIKTRGQQVTLSCSPISGHRSVSWYQQTPGQGLQFLFEYFSETQRNKGNFPGRFSGRQFSNSRSEMNVSTLELGDSALYLCASSSRQGRETQYFGPGTRLLVL.

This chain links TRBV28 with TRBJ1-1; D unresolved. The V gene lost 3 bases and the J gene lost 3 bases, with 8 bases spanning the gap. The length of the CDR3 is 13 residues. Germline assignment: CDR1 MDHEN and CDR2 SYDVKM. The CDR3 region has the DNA TGTGCCAGCAGTTTTGTCGTAGACACTGAAGCTTTCTTT. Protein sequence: CASSFVVDTEAFF. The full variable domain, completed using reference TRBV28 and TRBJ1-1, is DVKVTQSSRYLVKRTGEKVFLECVQDMDHENMFWYRQDPGLGLRLIYFSYDVKMKEKGDIPEGYSVSREKKERFSLILESASTNQTSMYLCASSFVVDTEAFFGQGTRLTVV.